This TCR beta chain came from a study of cytomegalovirus exposure and HLA in healthy donors. The protocol was immunoSEQ multiplex PCR, while the TCRdb copy is restricted to in-frame clones and leaves out a portion. The sample consists of about 180,000 clones, 85% of them appearing once. Germline V gene sequence: CDR1 MDHEN, CDR2 SYDVKM. The CDR3 totals 16 residues. Trimming took off 4 bases at V and 4 bases at J, with 16 bases between the two ends. Sequencing input: PBMCs. The TCR sequence derives from a young man in good health and CMV-seropositive. This rearrangement joins TRBV28 to TRBJ1-4; tentatively, D is TRBD1 (6 bases). The CDR3 sequence is CASSSTQDSGNEKLFF. The CDR3 DNA reads TGTGCCAGCAGTTCGACCCAGGACAGTGGTAATGAAAAACTGTTTTTT.